The clone carrying this T cell receptor beta chain was observed a handful of times. This table comes from immunoSEQ multiplex PCR, and its TCRdb copy is limited to in-frame clones, with some not included. The sample lists 2,500,000 or so clones; 90% to 95% were seen once. The data originate from a study of shared clonotypes between healthy human individuals. V gave up 2 bases and J gave up 8 bases, with 6 bases separating them. CDR1 and CDR2 (germline): GTSNPN, SVGIG (reference sequence). The CDR3 is 11 amino acids. Sample: naive CD4+ T cells sorted from blood. This sample's subset: CD45RA+ positively selected. The chain uses TRBV30 and TRBJ1-4; D call uncertain. The sequence derives from a man aged 18 to 29 in good health. CDR3 DNA sequence: TGTGCCTGGAGTCTGGGGGAAAAACTGTTTTTT. It specifies CAWSLGEKLFF.